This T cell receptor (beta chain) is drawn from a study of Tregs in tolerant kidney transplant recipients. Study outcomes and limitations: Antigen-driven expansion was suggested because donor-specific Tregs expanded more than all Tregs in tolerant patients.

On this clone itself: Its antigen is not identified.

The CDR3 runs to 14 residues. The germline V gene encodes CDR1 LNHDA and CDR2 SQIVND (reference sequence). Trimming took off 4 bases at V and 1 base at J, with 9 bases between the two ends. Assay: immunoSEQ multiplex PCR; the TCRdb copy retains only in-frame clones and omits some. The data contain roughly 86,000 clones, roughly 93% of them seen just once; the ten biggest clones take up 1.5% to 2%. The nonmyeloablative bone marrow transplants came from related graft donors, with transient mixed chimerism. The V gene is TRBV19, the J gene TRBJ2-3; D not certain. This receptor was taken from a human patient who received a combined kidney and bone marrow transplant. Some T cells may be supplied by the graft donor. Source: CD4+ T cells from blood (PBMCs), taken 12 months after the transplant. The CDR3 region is CASSNEAGTDTQYF. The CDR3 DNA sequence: TGTGCCAGTAGTAACGAGGCGGGCACAGATACGCAGTATTTT.